This T cell receptor (beta chain) was retrieved from a study of blood T cell repertoires in COVID-19. Study summary: Donors in the United States, Italy and Spain gave samples during acute or convalescent COVID-19. Sample material is recorded as cDNA or gDNA derived from T cells, B-cell-depleted T cells, or PBMCs.

CDR3 length: 17 amino acids. The V gene's germline CDR1 is GTSNPN and CDR2 SVGIG (reference sequence). The ends were cut back, 5 bases at V and 10 bases at J, with 32 bases in the middle. Original handling: Reference gene primer amplification gave nucleated cell count estimates. Assay used: immunoSEQ multiplex PCR; TCRdb lists only in-frame clones, some missing. V, J and clone size were drawn from that table, and D and trimming were deduced from the DNA. The sample records some 240,000 clones, about 83% being singletons. The sequence came from a middle-aged woman who had recovered from COVID-19. Sequenced sample: peripheral blood. This rearrangement joins TRBV30 to TRBJ1-1, with D possibly TRBD1 on 6 matching bases. CDR3 DNA sequence: TGTGCCTGGCATGGCCTAGGGGGTGCGGAGTCGATAAGAAGAGCTTTCTTT. Translation: CAWHGLGGAESIRRAFF.